This T cell receptor beta chain came from a study of blood T cell repertoires in COVID-19. Trimming stripped 8 bases from V and 0 bases from J, with 13 bases between. The CDR3 extends over 14 amino acids. From germline, CDR1 is LGHDT and CDR2 YNNKEL (reference sequence). The repertoire was sequenced with immunoSEQ multiplex PCR; TCRdb's copy has only in-frame clones and lacks some. The data show 90,000 to 100,000 clones, about 86% seen once. The chain joins TRBV3-1 (or the pseudogene TRBV3-2) to TRBJ1-1; maybe TRBD1 (6 bases). Material for sequencing was peripheral blood. The TCR sequence derives from an elderly man with acute or convalescent COVID-19. CDR3 nucleotide sequence: TGTGCCAGCCGATCTGGACAGATGAACACTGAAGCTTTCTTT. Translation gives CASRSGQMNTEAFF.